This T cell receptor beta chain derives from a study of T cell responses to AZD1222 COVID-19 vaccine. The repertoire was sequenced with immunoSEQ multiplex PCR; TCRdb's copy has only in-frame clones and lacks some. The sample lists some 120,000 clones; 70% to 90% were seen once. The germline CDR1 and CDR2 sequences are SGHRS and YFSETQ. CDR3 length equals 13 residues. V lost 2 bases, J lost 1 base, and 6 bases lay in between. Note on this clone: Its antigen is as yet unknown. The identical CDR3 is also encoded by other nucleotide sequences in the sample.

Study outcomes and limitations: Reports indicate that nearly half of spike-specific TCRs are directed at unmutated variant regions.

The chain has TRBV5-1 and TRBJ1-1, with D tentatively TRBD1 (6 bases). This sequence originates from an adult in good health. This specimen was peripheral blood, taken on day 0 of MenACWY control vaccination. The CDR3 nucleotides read TGCGCCAGCAGCTTAGGGGGGAACACTGAAGCTTTCTTT. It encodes CASSLGGNTEAFF. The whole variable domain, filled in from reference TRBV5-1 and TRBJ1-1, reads KAGVTQTPRYLIKTRGQQVTLSCSPISGHRSVSWYQQTPGQGLQFLFEYFSETQRNKGNFPGRFSGRQFSNSRSEMNVSTLELGDSALYLCASSLGGNTEAFFGQGTRLTVV.